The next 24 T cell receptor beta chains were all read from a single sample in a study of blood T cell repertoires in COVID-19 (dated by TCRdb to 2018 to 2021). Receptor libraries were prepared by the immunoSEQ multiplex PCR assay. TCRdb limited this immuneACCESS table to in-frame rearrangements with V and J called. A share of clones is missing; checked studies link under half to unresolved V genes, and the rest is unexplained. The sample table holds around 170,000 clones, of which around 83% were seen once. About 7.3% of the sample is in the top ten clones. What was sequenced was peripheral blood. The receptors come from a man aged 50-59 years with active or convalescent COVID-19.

The CDR3 is CASGAPGGHSNQPQHF. The CDR3 DNA sequence: TGTGCTAGTGGTGCCCCGGGGGGCCATAGCAATCAGCCCCAGCATTTT. The chain links TRBV12-5 to TRBJ1-5; possibly TRBD1 for D (6 bases). V was pared by 5 bases and J by 0 bases, with 14 bases between. Germline V gene data show CDR1 as LGHNT and CDR2 as FRNRAP. The CDR3 is 16 amino acids.

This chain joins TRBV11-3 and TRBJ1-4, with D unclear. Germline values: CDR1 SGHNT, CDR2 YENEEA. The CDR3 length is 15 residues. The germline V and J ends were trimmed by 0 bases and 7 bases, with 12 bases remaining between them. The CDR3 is CASSLDWGGGEKLFF. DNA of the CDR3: TGTGCCAGCAGCTTAGATTGGGGAGGTGGTGAAAAACTGTTTTTT.

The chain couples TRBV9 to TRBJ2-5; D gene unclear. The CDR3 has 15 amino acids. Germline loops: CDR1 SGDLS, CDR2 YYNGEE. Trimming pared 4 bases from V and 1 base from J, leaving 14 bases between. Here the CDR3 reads CASSSAPLPQETQYF. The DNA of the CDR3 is TGTGCCAGCAGCTCAGCCCCACTACCCCAAGAGACCCAGTACTTC.

As DNA, the CDR3 is TGTGCCAGTAGTACCCGACTGATCATGAACACTGAAGCTTTCTTT. It translates to CASSTRLIMNTEAFF. The chain uses TRBV19 and TRBJ1-1; D gene unclear. In germline, CDR1 is LNHDA, CDR2 SQIVND (reference sequence). V shed 4 bases and J shed 0 bases, with 12 bases lying between them. The CDR3 is made up of 15 amino acids.

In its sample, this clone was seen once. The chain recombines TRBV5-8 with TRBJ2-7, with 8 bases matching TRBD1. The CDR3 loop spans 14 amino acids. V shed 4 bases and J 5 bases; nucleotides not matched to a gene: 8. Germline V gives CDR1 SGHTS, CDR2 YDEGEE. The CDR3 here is CASSQDRARDEQYF. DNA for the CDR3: TGTGCCAGCAGCCAGGACAGGGCACGGGACGAGCAGTACTTC. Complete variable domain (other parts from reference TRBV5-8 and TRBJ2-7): EAGVTQSPTHLIKTRGQQATLRCSPISGHTSVYWYQQALGLGLQFLLWYDEGEERNRGNFPPRFSGRQFPNYSSELNVNALELEDSALYLCASSQDRARDEQYFGPGTRLTVT.

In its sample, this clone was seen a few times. The CDR3 spells CAARSGTSGGSNTGELFF. Written as DNA, the CDR3 is TGTGCCGCCCGATCCGGGACTAGCGGGGGTTCGAACACCGGGGAGCTGTTTTTT. The chain has TRBV10-3 and TRBJ2-2; TRBD2 matches 14 bases. The V gene end was trimmed by 11 bases and the J gene end by 0 bases; junction bases not matched to a gene: 11. CDR3 length equals 18 residues. The germline CDR1 and CDR2 sequences are ENHRY and SYGVKD.

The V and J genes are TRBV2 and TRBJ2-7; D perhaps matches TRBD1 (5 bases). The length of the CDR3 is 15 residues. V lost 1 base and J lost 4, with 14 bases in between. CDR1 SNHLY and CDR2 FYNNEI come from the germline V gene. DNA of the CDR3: TGTGCCAGCAGTGAAGGTCTCAGGGTTTCTTACGAGCAGTACTTC. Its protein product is CASSEGLRVSYEQYF.

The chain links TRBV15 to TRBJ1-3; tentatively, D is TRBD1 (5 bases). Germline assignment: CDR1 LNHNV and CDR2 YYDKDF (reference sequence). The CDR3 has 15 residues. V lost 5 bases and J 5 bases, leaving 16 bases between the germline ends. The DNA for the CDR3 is TGTGCCACCAGCGGATCATACGGGGGAAGAAACACCATATATTTT. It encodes CATSGSYGGRNTIYF.

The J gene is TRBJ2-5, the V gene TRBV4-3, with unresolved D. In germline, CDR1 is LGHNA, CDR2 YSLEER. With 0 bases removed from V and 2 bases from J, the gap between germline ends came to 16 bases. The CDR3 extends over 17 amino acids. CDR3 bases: TGCGCCAGCAGCCAAGATCACGCGGCCCAAACACAAGAGACCCAGTACTTC. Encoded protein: CASSQDHAAQTQETQYF.

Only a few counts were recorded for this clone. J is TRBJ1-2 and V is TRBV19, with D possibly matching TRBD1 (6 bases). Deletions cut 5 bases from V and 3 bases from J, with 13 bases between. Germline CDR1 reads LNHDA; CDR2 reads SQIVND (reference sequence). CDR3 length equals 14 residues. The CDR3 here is CASSGGLTDYGYTF. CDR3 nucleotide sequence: TGTGCCAGTAGTGGGGGCCTTACCGACTATGGCTACACCTTC.

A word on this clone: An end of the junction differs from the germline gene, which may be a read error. This chain's CDR3 is CARSLGGHSF. In nucleotides, the CDR3 is TGTGCCAGAAGCTTGGGGGGACACTCCTTT. V usage is TRBV5-3 and J usage is TRBJ1-4; possibly TRBD1 for D (6 bases). TRBV5-3 is noted as an ORF with a role that remains uncertain. This CDR3 region has 10 residues.

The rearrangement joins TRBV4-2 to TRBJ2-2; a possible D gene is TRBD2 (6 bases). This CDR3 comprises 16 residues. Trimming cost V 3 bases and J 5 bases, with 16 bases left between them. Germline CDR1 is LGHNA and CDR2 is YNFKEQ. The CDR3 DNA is TGTGCCAGCAGCCAGAGACTAGTGTCGGTAACCGGGGAGCTGTTTTTT. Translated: CASSQRLVSVTGELFF.

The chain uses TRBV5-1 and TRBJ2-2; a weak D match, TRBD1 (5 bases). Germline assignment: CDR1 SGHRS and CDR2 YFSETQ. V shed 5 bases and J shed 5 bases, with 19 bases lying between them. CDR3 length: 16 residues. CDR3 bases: TGCGCCAGCAGTCTTAGTGGGCAGGGCTGGACCGGGGAGCTGTTTTTT. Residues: CASSLSGQGWTGELFF.

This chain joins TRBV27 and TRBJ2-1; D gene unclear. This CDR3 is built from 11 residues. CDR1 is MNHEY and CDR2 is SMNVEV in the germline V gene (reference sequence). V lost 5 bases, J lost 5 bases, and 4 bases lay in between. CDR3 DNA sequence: TGTGCCAGCAGTCTCGACAATGAGCAGTTCTTC. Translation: CASSLDNEQFF.

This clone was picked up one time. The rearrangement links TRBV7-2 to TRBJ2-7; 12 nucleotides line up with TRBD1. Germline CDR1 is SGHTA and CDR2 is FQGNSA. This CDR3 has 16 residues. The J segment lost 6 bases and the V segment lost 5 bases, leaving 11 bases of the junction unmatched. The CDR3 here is CASSPLTGQGASEQYF. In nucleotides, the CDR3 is TGTGCCAGCAGCCCCTTGACGGGACAGGGGGCTTCCGAGCAGTACTTC.

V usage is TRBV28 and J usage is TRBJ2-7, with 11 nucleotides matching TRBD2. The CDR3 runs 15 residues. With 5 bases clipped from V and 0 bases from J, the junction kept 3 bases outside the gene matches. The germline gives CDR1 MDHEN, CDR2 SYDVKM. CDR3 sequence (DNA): TGTGCCAGCAGTGAAACTAGCGGGAGCTCCTACGAGCAGTACTTC. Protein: CASSETSGSSYEQYF.

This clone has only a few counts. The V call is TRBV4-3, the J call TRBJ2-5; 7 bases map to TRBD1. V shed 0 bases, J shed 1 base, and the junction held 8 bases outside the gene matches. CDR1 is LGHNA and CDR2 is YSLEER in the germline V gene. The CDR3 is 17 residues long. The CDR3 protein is CASSQDFSTGFQETQYF. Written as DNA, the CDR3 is TGCGCCAGCAGCCAAGATTTCTCGACAGGGTTCCAAGAGACCCAGTACTTC.

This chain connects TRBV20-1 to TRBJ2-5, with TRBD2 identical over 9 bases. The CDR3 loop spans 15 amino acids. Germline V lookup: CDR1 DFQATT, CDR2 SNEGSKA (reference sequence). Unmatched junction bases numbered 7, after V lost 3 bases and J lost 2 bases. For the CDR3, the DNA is TGCAGTGCTAGTCATGGGCGGGGGGGACAAGAGACCCAGTACTTC. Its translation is CSASHGRGGQETQYF.

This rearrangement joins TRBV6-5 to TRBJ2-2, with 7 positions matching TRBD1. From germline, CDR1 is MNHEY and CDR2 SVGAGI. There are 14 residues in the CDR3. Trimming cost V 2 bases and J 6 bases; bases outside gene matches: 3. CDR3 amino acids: CASSYEQGPGELFF. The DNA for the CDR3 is TGTGCCAGCAGTTACGAACAGGGGCCCGGGGAGCTGTTTTTT.

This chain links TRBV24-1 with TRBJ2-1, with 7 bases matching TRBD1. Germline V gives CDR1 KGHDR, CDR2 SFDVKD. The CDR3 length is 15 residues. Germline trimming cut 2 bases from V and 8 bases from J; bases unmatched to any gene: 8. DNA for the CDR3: TGTGCCACCAGTGATTCCGGGACAGTTCGTGATGAGCAGTTCTTC. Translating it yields CATSDSGTVRDEQFF.

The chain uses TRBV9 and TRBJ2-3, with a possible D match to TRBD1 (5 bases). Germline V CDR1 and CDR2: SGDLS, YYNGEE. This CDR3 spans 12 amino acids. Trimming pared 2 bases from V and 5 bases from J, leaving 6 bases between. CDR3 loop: CASSVDRDTQYF. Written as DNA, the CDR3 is TGTGCCAGCAGCGTCGACAGAGATACGCAGTATTTT.

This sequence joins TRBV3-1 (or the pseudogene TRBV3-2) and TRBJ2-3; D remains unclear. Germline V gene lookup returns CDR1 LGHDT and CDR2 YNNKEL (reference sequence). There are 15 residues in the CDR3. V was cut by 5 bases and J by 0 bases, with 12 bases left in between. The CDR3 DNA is TGTGCCAGCAGCGAAACCTCCTACAGCACAGATACGCAGTATTTT. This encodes CASSETSYSTDTQYF.

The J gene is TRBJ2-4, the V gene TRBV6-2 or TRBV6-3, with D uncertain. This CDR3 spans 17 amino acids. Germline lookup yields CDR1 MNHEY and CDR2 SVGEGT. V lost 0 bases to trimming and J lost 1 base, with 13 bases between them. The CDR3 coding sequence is TGTGCCAGCAGTTACTCCGGTTCGGGTAGGGCCAAAAACATTCAGTACTTC. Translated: CASSYSGSGRAKNIQYF.

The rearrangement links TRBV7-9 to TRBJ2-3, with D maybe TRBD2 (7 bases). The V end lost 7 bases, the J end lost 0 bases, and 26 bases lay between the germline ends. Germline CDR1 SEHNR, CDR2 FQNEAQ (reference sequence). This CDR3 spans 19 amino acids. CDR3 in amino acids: CASTVGAKGGDTSTDTQYF. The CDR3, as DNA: TGTGCCAGCACCGTAGGGGCGAAGGGGGGGGACACTAGCACAGATACGCAGTATTTT.